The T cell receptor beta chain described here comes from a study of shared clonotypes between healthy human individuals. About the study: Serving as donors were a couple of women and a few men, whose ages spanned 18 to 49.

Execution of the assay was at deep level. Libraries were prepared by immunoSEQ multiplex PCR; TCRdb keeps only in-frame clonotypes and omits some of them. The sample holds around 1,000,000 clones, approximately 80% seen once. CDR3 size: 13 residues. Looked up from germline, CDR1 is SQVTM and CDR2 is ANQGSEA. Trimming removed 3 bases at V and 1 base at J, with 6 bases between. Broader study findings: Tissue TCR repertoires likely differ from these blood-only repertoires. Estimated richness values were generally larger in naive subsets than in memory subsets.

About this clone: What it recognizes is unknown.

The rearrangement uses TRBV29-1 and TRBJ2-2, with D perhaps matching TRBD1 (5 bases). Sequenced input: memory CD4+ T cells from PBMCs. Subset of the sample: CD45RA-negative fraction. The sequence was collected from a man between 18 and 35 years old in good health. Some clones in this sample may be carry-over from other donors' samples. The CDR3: CSVDRENTGELFF. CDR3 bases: TGCAGCGTTGACAGGGAGAACACCGGGGAGCTGTTTTTT.